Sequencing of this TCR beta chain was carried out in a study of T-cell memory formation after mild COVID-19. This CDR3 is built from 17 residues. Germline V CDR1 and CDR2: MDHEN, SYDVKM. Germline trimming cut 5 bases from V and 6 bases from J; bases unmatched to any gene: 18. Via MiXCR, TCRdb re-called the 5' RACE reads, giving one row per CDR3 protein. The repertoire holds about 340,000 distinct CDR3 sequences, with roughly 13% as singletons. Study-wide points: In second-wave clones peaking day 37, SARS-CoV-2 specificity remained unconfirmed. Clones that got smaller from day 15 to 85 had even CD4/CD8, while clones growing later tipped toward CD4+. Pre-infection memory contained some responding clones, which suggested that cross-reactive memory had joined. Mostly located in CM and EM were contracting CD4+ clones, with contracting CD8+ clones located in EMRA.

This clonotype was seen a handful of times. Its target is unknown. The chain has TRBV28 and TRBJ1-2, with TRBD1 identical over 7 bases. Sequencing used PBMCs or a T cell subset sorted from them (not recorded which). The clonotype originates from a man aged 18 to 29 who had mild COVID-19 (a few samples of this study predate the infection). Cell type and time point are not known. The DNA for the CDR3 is TGTGCCAGCAGTCCTACGGGGTGGGGACAGACTCTCGATGGCTACACCTTC. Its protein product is CASSPTGWGQTLDGYTF.